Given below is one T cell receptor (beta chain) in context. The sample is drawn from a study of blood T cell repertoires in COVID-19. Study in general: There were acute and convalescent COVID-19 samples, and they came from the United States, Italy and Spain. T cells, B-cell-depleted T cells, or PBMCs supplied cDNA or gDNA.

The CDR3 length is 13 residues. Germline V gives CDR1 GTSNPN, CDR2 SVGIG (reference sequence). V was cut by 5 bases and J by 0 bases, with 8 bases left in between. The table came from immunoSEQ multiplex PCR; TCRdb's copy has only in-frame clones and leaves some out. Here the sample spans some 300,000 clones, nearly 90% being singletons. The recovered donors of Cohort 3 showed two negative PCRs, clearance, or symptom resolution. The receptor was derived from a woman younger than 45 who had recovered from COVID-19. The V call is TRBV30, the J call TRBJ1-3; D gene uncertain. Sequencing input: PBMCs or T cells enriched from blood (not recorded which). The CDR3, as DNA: TGTGCCTGGGGGTCTCTCTCTGGAAACACCATATATTTT. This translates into CAWGSLSGNTIYF.